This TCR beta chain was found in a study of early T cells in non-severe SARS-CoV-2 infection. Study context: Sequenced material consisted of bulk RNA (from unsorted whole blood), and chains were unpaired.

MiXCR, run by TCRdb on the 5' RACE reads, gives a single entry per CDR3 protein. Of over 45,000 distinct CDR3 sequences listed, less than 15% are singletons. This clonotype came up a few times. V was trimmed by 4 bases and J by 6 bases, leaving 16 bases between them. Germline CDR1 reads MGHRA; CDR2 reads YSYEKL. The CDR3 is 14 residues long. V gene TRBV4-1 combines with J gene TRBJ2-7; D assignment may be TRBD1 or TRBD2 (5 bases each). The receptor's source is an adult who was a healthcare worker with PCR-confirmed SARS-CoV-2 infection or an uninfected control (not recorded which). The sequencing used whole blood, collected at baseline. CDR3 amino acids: CASSLRVKRGEQYF. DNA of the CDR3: TGCGCCAGCAGCCTCCGGGTCAAGAGGGGCGAGCAGTACTTC.